The clone carrying this T cell receptor beta chain has only one observation. The antigen is not known. This entry belongs to a study of shared clonotypes between healthy human individuals. Across the whole study: Every donor yielded three CD4 naive, three CD4 memory, two CD8 naive and one CD8 memory plate.

CDR1 is MNHEY, CDR2 SVGAGI, per germline. Trimming cost V 0 bases and J 11 bases, with 13 bases left between them. This CDR3 has 13 amino acids. CD4+ cells underwent separation, giving CD45RA+ naive and CD45RA-negative memory subsets. Notes on the study in general: Sharing across four donors was highest in naive CD4 (approximately 5%) and lowest in memory CD8 (0.4%).

Genomic DNA belonging to each subset was distributed in equal measure over several immunoSEQ plates. Some clones are missing from TCRdb's copy, which holds only in-frame ones; the method was immunoSEQ multiplex PCR. The table shows more than 850,000 clones, with approximately 78% occurring only once. The rearrangement links TRBV6-5 to TRBJ2-5; D call uncertain. The sample consisted of memory CD4+ T cells from PBMCs. Documented subset: CD45RA-negative fraction. This sequence originates from a man between 18 and 35 years old in good health. Some clones in this sample may be carry-over from other donors' samples. Here the CDR3 reads CASSYSYLGIQYF. DNA of the CDR3: TGTGCCAGCAGTTACTCTTATCTGGGAATTCAGTACTTC.